One and the same sample provided the 31 T cell receptor beta chains below, sequenced in a study of T cells in localized non-small cell lung cancer. Measured with immunoSEQ multiplex PCR; TCRdb has only the in-frame clones, and not every one. The table has 55,000 to 65,000 clones, approximately 90% seen once; the top ten hold approximately 22%. Sequencing was performed on peripheral blood, taken before any cancer treatment. These receptors all come from a man aged 40 to 70 with stage I squamous cell lung carcinoma.

This chain uses TRBV19 with TRBJ1-5; D is possibly TRBD1 (6 bases). Trimming removed 1 base at V and 5 bases at J, with 9 bases between. Germline V gene sequence: CDR1 LNHDA, CDR2 SQIVND (reference sequence). The CDR3 consists of 14 residues. This chain's CDR3 is CASSIAQGYQPQHF. CDR3 DNA sequence: TGTGCCAGTAGTATAGCACAGGGTTATCAGCCCCAGCATTTT.

The CDR3 DNA reads TGTGCCAGCAACCATAAGACCCAGTACTTC. It yields the protein CASNHKTQYF. V and J are TRBV6-5 and TRBJ2-5; D unclear. The length of the CDR3 is 10 residues. The V end lost 7 bases, the J end lost 6 bases, and 6 bases lay between the germline ends. The germline V gene encodes CDR1 MNHEY and CDR2 SVGAGI.

The chain employs TRBV19 and TRBJ2-1, with D tentatively TRBD1 (5 bases). Germline CDR1 reads LNHDA; CDR2 reads SQIVND (reference sequence). Trimming removed 10 bases at V and 6 bases at J, with 16 bases between. The CDR3 length is 13 residues. CDR3 sequence (DNA): TGTGCCACAGCGTTCGTAAGGGGCAATGAGCAGTTCTTC. It codes for CATAFVRGNEQFF.

The rearrangement links TRBV28 to TRBJ2-7; D is unresolved. From germline, CDR1 is MDHEN and CDR2 SYDVKM. The length of the CDR3 is 14 residues. The V end was cut by 5 bases, the J end by 7 bases, with 18 bases between. In nucleotides, the CDR3 is TGTGCCAGCAGTCCCCCCGCCCCCGAGAGGGAGCAGTACTTC. Its protein is CASSPPAPEREQYF.

The rearrangement links TRBV19 to TRBJ2-1, with 7 nucleotides matching TRBD1. Germline CDR1 is LNHDA and CDR2 is SQIVND (reference sequence). The CDR3 loop spans 16 amino acids. Trimming at V came to 3 bases and at J to 0 bases, leaving 5 bases not matched to a gene. The CDR3 DNA reads TGTGCCAGTAGTATGAACAGGGGAAGCTCCTACAATGAGCAGTTCTTC. This gives the protein CASSMNRGSSYNEQFF.

The chain combines TRBV2 with TRBJ2-3; D is possibly TRBD2 (6 bases). The CDR3 has 15 amino acids. Trimming pared 3 bases from V and 2 bases from J, leaving 12 bases between. Germline V gene lookup returns CDR1 SNHLY and CDR2 FYNNEI. The CDR3 is CASSERDGVTDTQYF. The CDR3 region has the DNA TGTGCCAGCAGTGAGCGGGACGGAGTCACAGATACGCAGTATTTT.

The rearrangement joins TRBV6-6 to TRBJ1-2; 7 bases line up with TRBD1. The CDR3 extends over 15 amino acids. V gave up 2 bases and J gave up 3 bases; unmatched junction bases: 6. The germline gives CDR1 MNHNY, CDR2 SVGAGI (reference sequence). CDR3 region: CASSYRGRGDYGYTF. The CDR3 coding sequence is TGTGCCAGCAGTTACAGGGGGCGAGGCGACTATGGCTACACCTTC.

The count of this clone is one. The chain is built from TRBV27 and TRBJ2-3; D may be TRBD2 (6 bases). This CDR3 has 13 amino acids. The V and J ends lost 10 bases and 10 bases respectively, with 21 bases between them. Germline loops: CDR1 MNHEY, CDR2 SMNVEV (reference sequence). As DNA, the CDR3 is TGTGCCACCTCCCGGGACTCTACCCATTCGCAGTATTTT. Protein sequence: CATSRDSTHSQYF.

J is TRBJ1-1 and V is TRBV2; 7 nucleotides match TRBD1. The CDR3 loop spans 12 amino acids. Germline V gives CDR1 SNHLY, CDR2 FYNNEI. J lost 3 bases, V lost 8 bases, and 3 bases had no gene match. CDR3 amino acids: CASRQGDTEAFF. The DNA for the CDR3 is TGTGCCAGCCGGCAGGGGGACACTGAAGCTTTCTTT.

The V gene is TRBV6-5, the J gene TRBJ2-3; TRBD1 might be the D (6 bases). Germline CDR1 and CDR2: MNHEY and SVGAGI. The CDR3 sequence is 13 residues long. Trimming took off 7 bases at V and 2 bases at J, with 10 bases between the two ends. CDR3 sequence reads: CASTQGLTDTQYF. DNA for the CDR3: TGTGCCAGCACCCAGGGGCTCACAGATACGCAGTATTTT.

The V and J genes are TRBV7-6 and TRBJ2-7; tentative D call: TRBD2 (6 bases). The CDR3 length is 15 residues. Germline CDR1 SGHVS, CDR2 FNYEAQ. V was clipped by 6 bases and J by 2 bases, with 17 bases between them. The DNA of the CDR3 is TGTGCCAGCAGTAGGGACTTCCTAAACACCTACGAGCAGTACTTC. It encodes CASSRDFLNTYEQYF.

The chain joins TRBV19 to TRBJ2-2; 8 nucleotides line up with TRBD2. This CDR3 region has 15 residues. V gave up 6 bases and J gave up 6 bases; unmatched junction bases: 9. Germline loops: CDR1 LNHDA, CDR2 SQIVND (reference sequence). The CDR3 region is CASRGLAGGSGELFF. The CDR3 nucleotides are TGTGCCAGTAGAGGACTAGCTGGAGGATCCGGGGAGCTGTTTTTT.

V and J are TRBV5-4 and TRBJ1-5; 8 nucleotides match TRBD1. Germline lookup yields CDR1 SGHNT and CDR2 YYREEE (reference sequence). With V trimmed by 3 bases and J by 6 bases, 5 bases remained unmatched. This CDR3 spans 14 amino acids. CDR3 in amino acids: CASSSDRAGQPQHF. CDR3 coding DNA: TGTGCCAGCAGCTCGGACAGGGCTGGTCAGCCCCAGCATTTT.

This clone was observed a few times. This sequence joins TRBV7-2 and TRBJ2-7; D is perhaps TRBD1 (7 bases). There are 14 residues in the CDR3. V lost 7 bases to trimming and J lost 1 base, with 14 bases between them. Germline lookup yields CDR1 SGHTA and CDR2 FQGNSA. This CDR3 reads CASMTQGGSYEQYF. The CDR3 DNA follows: TGTGCCAGCATGACCCAGGGGGGATCCTACGAGCAGTACTTC.

V usage is TRBV18 and J usage is TRBJ1-2; D call uncertain. Per germline, CDR1 KGHSH and CDR2 LQKENI. The CDR3 extends over 14 amino acids. V was clipped by 4 bases and J by 5 bases, with 14 bases between them. The CDR3 DNA reads as TGTGCCAGCTCACGTTCGGAACAGAAATATGGCTACACCTTC. Translated, it gives CASSRSEQKYGYTF. The variable domain in full, with the rest retrieved from reference TRBV18 and TRBJ1-2, is NAGVMQNPRHLVRRRGQEARLRCSPMKGHSHVYWYRQLPEEGLKFMVYLQKENIIDESGMPKERFSAEFPKEGPSILRIQQVVRGDSAAYFCASSRSEQKYGYTFGSGTRLTVV.

Comment on this clone: Its ends do not fully match the called genes, so a read error is possible. The chain links TRBV19 to TRBJ1-1; 9 nucleotides line up with TRBD1. Germline V gene data show CDR1 as LNHDA and CDR2 as SQIVND (reference sequence). The length of the CDR3 is 14 residues. CDR3 protein: CASRFPTGGPEAFF. DNA for the CDR3: TGTGCCAGTAGGTTTCCTACAGGGGGCCCTGAGGCTTTCTTT.

This chain links TRBV28 with TRBJ1-3; no reliable D call. Trimming pared 8 bases from V and 4 bases from J, leaving 9 bases between. This CDR3 contains 12 residues. The germline V gene has CDR1 MDHEN and CDR2 SYDVKM. CDR3 loop: CASESLGNTIYF. The CDR3 DNA reads as TGTGCCAGCGAGTCCTTGGGAAACACCATATATTTT.

J is TRBJ1-1 and V is TRBV7-2; the D gene is possibly TRBD1 (6 bases). This CDR3 is built from 15 residues. V lost 6 bases and J 8 bases, leaving 22 bases between the germline ends. In germline, CDR1 is SGHTA, CDR2 FQGNSA. The CDR3 spells CASSLPTRGSKEAFF. CDR3 in DNA: TGTGCCAGCAGTCTTCCGACGAGGGGGTCTAAAGAAGCTTTCTTT.

The rearrangement uses TRBV7-9 and TRBJ1-2; D is unclear. With 3 bases removed from V and 6 bases from J, the gap between germline ends came to 11 bases. Germline V CDR1 and CDR2: SEHNR, FQNEAQ (reference sequence). The CDR3 runs to 13 residues. The CDR3 reads CASSFWVADGYTF. For the CDR3, the DNA is TGTGCCAGCAGCTTTTGGGTGGCGGATGGCTACACCTTC.

CDR3 bases: TGTGCCAGCAGCTTTAACAGGGGGGGAGATGAAAAACTGTTTTTT. Its translation is CASSFNRGGDEKLFF. The chain links TRBV5-4 to TRBJ1-4; TRBD1 matches at 8 bases. Trimming at V came to 2 bases and at J to 6 bases, leaving 6 bases not matched to a gene. CDR1 is SGHNT and CDR2 is YYREEE in the germline V gene (reference sequence). The CDR3 covers 15 residues.

The chain combines TRBV2 with TRBJ2-3; 8 nucleotides agree with TRBD1. The V gene's germline CDR1 is SNHLY and CDR2 FYNNEI. Trimming cost V 2 bases and J 5 bases; bases outside gene matches: 3. The CDR3 sequence is 14 residues long. The CDR3 reads CASSEQGAKDTQYF. The CDR3 bases are TGTGCCAGCAGTGAACAGGGGGCGAAAGATACGCAGTATTTT.

The chain carries TRBV2 and TRBJ2-1, with D unclear. From germline, CDR1 is SNHLY and CDR2 FYNNEI. This CDR3 is 12 amino acids long. V dropped 4 bases and J dropped 4 bases, with 5 bases sitting between them. The CDR3 here is CASSGDYNEQFF. CDR3 DNA: TGTGCCAGCAGTGGGGATTACAATGAGCAGTTCTTC.

The chain links TRBV14 to TRBJ2-1, with TRBD2 matching 8 bases. This CDR3 spans 15 amino acids. The V gene end was trimmed by 6 bases and the J gene end by 8 bases; junction bases not matched to a gene: 12. Germline V gene data show CDR1 as SGHDN and CDR2 as FVKESK. The chain's CDR3 is CASREGLAPKYEQFF. DNA for the CDR3: TGTGCCAGCAGAGAAGGACTAGCTCCAAAGTATGAGCAGTTCTTC.

The gene calls are TRBV11-2 and TRBJ2-3; D remains ambiguous. V was cut by 10 bases and J by 4 bases, with 21 bases left in between. This CDR3 is built from 15 residues. CDR1 SGHAT and CDR2 FQNNGV come from the germline V gene. Here the CDR3 reads CATSNAGNVADTQYF. DNA of the CDR3: TGTGCCACCTCGAATGCTGGGAATGTGGCAGATACGCAGTATTTT.

V usage is TRBV4-3 and J usage is TRBJ2-1, with D possibly TRBD1 on 7 matching bases. Germline loops: CDR1 LGHNA, CDR2 YSLEER. Trimming removed 5 bases at V and 1 base at J, with 15 bases between. This CDR3 contains 16 residues. CDR3 coding DNA: TGCGCCAGCAGCATTCATGCGGGACAGTCCTACAATGAGCAGTTCTTC. Translated, it gives CASSIHAGQSYNEQFF.

Worth noting for this clone: At one of its ends the junction is not consistent with the germline gene, which may arise from a read error. The chain uses TRBV7-9 and TRBJ1-2, with D perhaps matching TRBD1 (5 bases). Looked up from germline, CDR1 is SEHNR and CDR2 is FQNEAQ (reference sequence). The CDR3 sequence is 13 residues long. The CDR3 loop is CASNLQTAYGYTF. The CDR3, as DNA: TGTGCCAGCAACTTACAGACAGCCTATGGCTACACCTTC.

This chain joins TRBV7-9 and TRBJ2-1; D not resolved. The CDR3 sequence is 13 residues long. The germline gives CDR1 SEHNR, CDR2 FQNEAQ (reference sequence). Trimming shortened V by 1 base and J by 4 bases, and 5 bases separated the two germline ends. CDR3 region: CASSLDSYNEQFF. CDR3 DNA sequence: TGTGCCAGCAGCTTAGACTCTTACAATGAGCAGTTCTTC.

The CDR3 sequence: CASSLSRGTGRTQYF. The CDR3 region has the DNA TGTGCCAGCAGTTTATCGAGAGGGACAGGGAGGACGCAGTATTTT. The chain has TRBV27 and TRBJ2-3, with 9 bases identical to TRBD1. CDR1 and CDR2 from the germline V gene are MNHEY and SMNVEV (reference sequence). V trimming: 0 bases; J trimming: 9 bases; junction bases outside the gene matches: 7. CDR3 length equals 15 residues.

This clone was detected once. The chain combines TRBV7-2 with TRBJ1-4, with 9 bases lining up with TRBD1. Germline V gene sequence: CDR1 SGHTA, CDR2 FQGNSA. The CDR3 runs 14 residues. The V gene end was trimmed by 3 bases and the J gene end by 6 bases; junction bases not matched to a gene: 2. The CDR3 DNA is TGTGCCAGCAGCTTTGACAGGGGGGATGAAAAACTGTTTTTT. Translated: CASSFDRGDEKLFF.

This clone was found a few times. The chain recombines TRBV4-1 with TRBJ2-1, with D maybe TRBD1 (7 bases). Germline CDR1 is MGHRA and CDR2 is YSYEKL. The CDR3 has 18 residues. V was clipped by 0 bases and J by 0 bases, with 15 bases between them. CDR3 residues: CASSQEGAGGSSYNEQFF. For the CDR3, the DNA is TGCGCCAGCAGCCAAGAGGGGGCAGGGGGGAGCTCCTACAATGAGCAGTTCTTC.

This chain links TRBV27 with TRBJ1-1; 7 bases agree with TRBD1. Germline CDR1 is MNHEY and CDR2 is SMNVEV (reference sequence). The CDR3 loop spans 17 amino acids. V was clipped by 3 bases and J by 2 bases; unmatched bases: 12. CDR3 region: CASSFHGQVRDNTEAFF. The DNA for the CDR3 is TGTGCCAGCAGTTTCCACGGACAGGTTCGGGATAACACTGAAGCTTTCTTT.